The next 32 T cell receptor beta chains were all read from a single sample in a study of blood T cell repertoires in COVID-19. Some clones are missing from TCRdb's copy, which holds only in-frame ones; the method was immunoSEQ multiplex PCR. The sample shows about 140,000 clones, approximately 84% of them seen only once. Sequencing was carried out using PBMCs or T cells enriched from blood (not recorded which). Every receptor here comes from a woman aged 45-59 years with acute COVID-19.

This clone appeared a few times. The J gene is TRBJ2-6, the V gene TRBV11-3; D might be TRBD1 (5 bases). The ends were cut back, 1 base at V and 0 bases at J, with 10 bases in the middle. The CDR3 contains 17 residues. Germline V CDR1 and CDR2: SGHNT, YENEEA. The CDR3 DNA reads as TGTGCCAGCAGCTTAGTGACAGCCTACTCTGGGGCCAACGTCCTGACTTTC. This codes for CASSLVTAYSGANVLTF.

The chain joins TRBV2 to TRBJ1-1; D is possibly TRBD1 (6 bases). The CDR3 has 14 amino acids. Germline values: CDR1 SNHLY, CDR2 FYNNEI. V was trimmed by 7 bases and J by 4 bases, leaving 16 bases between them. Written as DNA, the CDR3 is TGTGCCAGCATTAACAGGGTGGCGGTCACTGAAGCTTTCTTT. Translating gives CASINRVAVTEAFF.

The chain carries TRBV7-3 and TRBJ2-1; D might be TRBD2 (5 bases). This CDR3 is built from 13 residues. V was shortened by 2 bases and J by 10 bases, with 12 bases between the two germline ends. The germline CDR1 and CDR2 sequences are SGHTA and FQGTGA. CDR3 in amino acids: CASSLDEGQEQFF. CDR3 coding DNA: TGTGCCAGCAGCTTAGATGAGGGTCAAGAGCAGTTCTTC.

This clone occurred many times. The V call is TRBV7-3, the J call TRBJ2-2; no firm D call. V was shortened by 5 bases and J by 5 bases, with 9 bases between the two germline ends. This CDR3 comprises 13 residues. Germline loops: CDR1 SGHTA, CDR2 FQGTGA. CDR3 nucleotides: TGTGCCAGCAGCCCCCCAGCGACCGGGGAGCTGTTTTTT. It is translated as CASSPPATGELFF.

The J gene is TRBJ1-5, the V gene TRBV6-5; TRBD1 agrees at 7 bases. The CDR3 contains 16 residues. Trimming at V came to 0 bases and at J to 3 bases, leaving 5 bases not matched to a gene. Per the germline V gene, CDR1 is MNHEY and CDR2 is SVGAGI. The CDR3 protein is CASSYSSRGVNQPQHF. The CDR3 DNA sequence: TGTGCCAGCAGTTACTCGTCCAGGGGGGTCAATCAGCCCCAGCATTTT.

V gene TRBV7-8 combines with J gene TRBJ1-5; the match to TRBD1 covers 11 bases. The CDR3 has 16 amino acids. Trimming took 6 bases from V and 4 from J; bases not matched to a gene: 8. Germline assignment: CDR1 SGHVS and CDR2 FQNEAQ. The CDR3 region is CASSLTRDRGNQPQHF. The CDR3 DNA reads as TGTGCCAGCAGTTTAACCCGGGACAGGGGGAATCAGCCCCAGCATTTT.

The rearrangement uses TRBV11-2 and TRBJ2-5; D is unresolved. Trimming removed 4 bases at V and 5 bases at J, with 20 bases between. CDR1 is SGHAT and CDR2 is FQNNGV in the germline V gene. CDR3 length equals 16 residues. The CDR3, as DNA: TGTGCCAGCAGCTCCGGTCTTCGCTGGCGGAAGGAGACCCAGTACTTC. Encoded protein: CASSSGLRWRKETQYF.

Here the CDR3 DNA reads TGTGCCAGCAGCAATTATAGGTCTGCGGGCCCGGACCCCGGGGAGCTGTTTTTT. Amino acid sequence: CASSNYRSAGPDPGELFF. The chain employs TRBV21-1 and TRBJ2-2; the D call in the table, TRBD2, was not verified against the DNA. TRBV21-1 is designated a pseudogene. The CDR3 spans 18 residues.

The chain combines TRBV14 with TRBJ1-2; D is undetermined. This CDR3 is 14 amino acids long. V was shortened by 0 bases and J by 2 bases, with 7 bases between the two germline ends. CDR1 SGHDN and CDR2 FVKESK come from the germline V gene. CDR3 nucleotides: TGTGCCAGCAGCCAAGATCGGTCGAACTATGGCTACACCTTC. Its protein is CASSQDRSNYGYTF.

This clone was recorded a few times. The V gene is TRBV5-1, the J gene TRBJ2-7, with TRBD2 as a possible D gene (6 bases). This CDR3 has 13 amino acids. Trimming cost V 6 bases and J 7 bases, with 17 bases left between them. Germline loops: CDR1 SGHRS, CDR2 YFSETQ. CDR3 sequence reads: CASMEGEAGEQYF. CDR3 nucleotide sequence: TGCGCCAGCATGGAGGGAGAGGCTGGGGAGCAGTACTTC.

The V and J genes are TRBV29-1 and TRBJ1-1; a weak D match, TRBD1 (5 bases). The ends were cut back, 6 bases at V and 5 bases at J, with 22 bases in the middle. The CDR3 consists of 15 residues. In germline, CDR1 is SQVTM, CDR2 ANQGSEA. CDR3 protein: CSVDQKGAGWTEAFF. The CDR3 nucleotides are TGCAGCGTGGACCAGAAAGGGGCGGGATGGACTGAAGCTTTCTTT. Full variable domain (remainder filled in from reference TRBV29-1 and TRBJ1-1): SAVISQKPSRDICQRGTSLTIQCQVDSQVTMMFWYRQQPGQSLTLIATANQGSEATYESGFVIDKFPISRPNLTFSTLTVSNMSPEDSSIYLCSVDQKGAGWTEAFFGQGTRLTVV.

DNA for the CDR3: TGTGCCAGCTCACCATTGGACACCATCTATGGCTACACCTTC. Translated, it gives CASSPLDTIYGYTF. V usage is TRBV18 and J usage is TRBJ1-2; D perhaps matches TRBD1 (5 bases). Per germline, CDR1 KGHSH and CDR2 LQKENI. V dropped 2 bases and J dropped 4 bases, with 11 bases sitting between them. The CDR3 is 14 residues long.

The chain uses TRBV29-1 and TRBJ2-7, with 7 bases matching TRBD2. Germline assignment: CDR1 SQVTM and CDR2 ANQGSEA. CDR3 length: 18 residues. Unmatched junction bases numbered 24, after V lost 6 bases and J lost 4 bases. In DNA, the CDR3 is TGCAGCGTCACCCTCCGACTAGCAGGACCCGAGTGGGTTTACGAGCAGTACTTC. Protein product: CSVTLRLAGPEWVYEQYF.

CDR3 sequence reads: CASSSGRQDLYEQYF. The DNA for the CDR3 is TGCGCCAGCAGCTCTGGGAGGCAGGACCTCTACGAGCAGTACTTC. The chain uses TRBV5-1 and TRBJ2-7; perhaps TRBD2 as D (6 bases). Germline assignment: CDR1 SGHRS and CDR2 YFSETQ. The V end lost 3 bases, the J end lost 3 bases, and 16 bases lay between the germline ends. There are 15 residues in the CDR3.

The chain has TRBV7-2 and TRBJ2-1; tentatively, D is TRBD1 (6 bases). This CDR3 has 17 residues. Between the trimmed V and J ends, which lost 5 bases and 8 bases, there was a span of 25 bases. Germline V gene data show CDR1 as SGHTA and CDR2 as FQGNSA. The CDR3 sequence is CASSLSPRGSGYDEQFF. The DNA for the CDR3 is TGTGCCAGCAGCCTCTCCCCCAGGGGCTCAGGGTACGATGAGCAGTTCTTC.

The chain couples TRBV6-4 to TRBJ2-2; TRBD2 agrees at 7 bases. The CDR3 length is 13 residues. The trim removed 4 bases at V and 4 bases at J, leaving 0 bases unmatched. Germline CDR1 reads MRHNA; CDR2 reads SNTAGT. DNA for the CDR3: TGTGCCAGCAGTGTAGCGGGCACCGGGGAGCTGTTTTTT. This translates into CASSVAGTGELFF.

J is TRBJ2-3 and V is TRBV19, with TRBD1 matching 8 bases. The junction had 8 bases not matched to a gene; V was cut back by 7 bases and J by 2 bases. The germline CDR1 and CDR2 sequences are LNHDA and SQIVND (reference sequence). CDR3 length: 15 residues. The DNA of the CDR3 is TGTGCCAGTATGCCAGGGGGCGCCTCCACAGATACGCAGTATTTT. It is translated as CASMPGGASTDTQYF.

The chain's CDR3 is CATSEYGQGTSYEQYF. The CDR3 DNA follows: TGTGCCACCAGTGAGTACGGACAGGGGACCTCCTACGAGCAGTACTTC. The chain links TRBV24-1 to TRBJ2-7; TRBD1 aligns across 9 bases. The CDR3 is made up of 16 amino acids. CDR1 KGHDR and CDR2 SFDVKD come from the germline V gene. Trimming cost V 4 bases and J 0 bases; bases outside gene matches: 6.

CDR3 residues: CASSPDRALRYTF. The CDR3 DNA is TGTGCCAGCAGCCCGGACAGGGCTCTCCGCTACACCTTC. The J gene is TRBJ1-2, the V gene TRBV12-3 or TRBV12-4; 8 bases fit TRBD1. Trimming removed 6 bases from V and 9 bases from J; junction bases left unmatched: 9. The length of the CDR3 is 13 residues.

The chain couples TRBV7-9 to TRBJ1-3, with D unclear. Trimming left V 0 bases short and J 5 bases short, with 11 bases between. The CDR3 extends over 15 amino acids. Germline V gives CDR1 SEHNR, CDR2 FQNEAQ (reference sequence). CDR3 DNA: TGTGCCAGCAGCTTAGCGTTGAACAGAAGAAACACCATATATTTT. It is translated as CASSLALNRRNTIYF.

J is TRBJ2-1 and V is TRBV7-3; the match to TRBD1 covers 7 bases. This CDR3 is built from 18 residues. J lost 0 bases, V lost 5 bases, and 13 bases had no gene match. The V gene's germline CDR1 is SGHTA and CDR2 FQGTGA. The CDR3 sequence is CASSPGTDPISSYNEQFF. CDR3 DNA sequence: TGTGCCAGCAGCCCGGGGACAGACCCTATCAGCTCCTACAATGAGCAGTTCTTC.

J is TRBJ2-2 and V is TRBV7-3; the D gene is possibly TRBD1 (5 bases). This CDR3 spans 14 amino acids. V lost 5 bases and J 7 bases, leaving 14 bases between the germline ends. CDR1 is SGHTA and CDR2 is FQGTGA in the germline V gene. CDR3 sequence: CASSPNRSGGELFF. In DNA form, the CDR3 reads TGTGCCAGCAGCCCAAACAGGTCGGGCGGGGAGCTGTTTTTT.

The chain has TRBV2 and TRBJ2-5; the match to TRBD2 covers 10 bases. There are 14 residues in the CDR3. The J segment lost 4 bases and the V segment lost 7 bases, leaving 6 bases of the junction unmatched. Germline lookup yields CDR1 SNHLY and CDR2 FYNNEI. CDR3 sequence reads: CASNIAGGRETQYF. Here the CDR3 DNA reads TGTGCCAGCAATATAGCGGGAGGCCGAGAGACCCAGTACTTC.

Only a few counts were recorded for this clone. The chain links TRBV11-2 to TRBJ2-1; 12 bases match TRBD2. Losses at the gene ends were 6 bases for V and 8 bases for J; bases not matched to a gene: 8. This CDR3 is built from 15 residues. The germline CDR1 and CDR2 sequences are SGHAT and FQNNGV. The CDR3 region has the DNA TGTGCCAGCAGGTCCGGACTAGCGGGAATGGATGAGCAGTTCTTC. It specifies CASRSGLAGMDEQFF.

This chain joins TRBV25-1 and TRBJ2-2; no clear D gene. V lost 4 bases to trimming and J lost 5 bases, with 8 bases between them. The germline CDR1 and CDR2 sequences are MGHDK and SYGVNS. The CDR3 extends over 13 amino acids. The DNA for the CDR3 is TGTGCCAGCAGTGTCGACTGGACCGGGGAGCTGTTTTTT. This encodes CASSVDWTGELFF.

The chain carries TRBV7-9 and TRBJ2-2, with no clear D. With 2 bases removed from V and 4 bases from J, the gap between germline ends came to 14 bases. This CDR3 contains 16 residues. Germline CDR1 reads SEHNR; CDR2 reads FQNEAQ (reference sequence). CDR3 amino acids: CASSLLRSASTGELFF. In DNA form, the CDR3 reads TGTGCCAGCAGCTTACTCAGGTCCGCGAGCACCGGGGAGCTGTTTTTT.

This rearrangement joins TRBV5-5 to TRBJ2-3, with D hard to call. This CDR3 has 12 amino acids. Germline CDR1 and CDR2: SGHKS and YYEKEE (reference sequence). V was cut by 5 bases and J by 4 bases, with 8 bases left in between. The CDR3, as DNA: TGTGCCAGCAGTATAGAGGCAGATACGCAGTATTTT. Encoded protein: CASSIEADTQYF.

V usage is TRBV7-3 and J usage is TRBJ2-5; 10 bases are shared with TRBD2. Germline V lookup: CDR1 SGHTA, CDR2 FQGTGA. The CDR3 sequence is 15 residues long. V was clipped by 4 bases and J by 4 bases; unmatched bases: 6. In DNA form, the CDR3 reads TGTGCCAGCAGCTCCCTAGCGGGGGCGGCAGAGACCCAGTACTTC. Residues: CASSSLAGAAETQYF.

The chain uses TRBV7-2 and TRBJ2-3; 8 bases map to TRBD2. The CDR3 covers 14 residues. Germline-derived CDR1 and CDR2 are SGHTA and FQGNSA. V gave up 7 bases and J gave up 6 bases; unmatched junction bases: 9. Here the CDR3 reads CASNPSGSGDTQYF. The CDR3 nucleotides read TGTGCCAGCAACCCCAGCGGGAGTGGTGATACGCAGTATTTT.

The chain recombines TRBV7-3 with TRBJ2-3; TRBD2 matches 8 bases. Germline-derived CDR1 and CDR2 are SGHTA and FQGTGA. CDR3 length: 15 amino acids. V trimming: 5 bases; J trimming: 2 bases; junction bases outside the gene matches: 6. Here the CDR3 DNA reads TGTGCCAGCAGCCCAGCGGGGGTCCTCACAGATACGCAGTATTTT. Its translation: CASSPAGVLTDTQYF.

The CDR3 loop reads CAWGPSGNRYEQFF. DNA of the CDR3: TGTGCCTGGGGTCCAAGCGGGAATCGCTATGAGCAGTTCTTC. V is TRBV30 and J is TRBJ2-1, with TRBD2 identical over 7 bases. CDR3 length: 14 amino acids. The germline V gene has CDR1 GTSNPN and CDR2 SVGIG (reference sequence). V gave up 5 bases and J gave up 8 bases; unmatched junction bases: 12. The full variable domain, its missing parts supplied by reference TRBV30 and TRBJ2-1, is SQTIHQWPATLVQPVGSPLSLECTVEGTSNPNLYWYRQAAGRGLQLLFYSVGIGQISSEVPQNLSASRPQDRQFILSSKKLLLSDSGFYLCAWGPSGNRYEQFFGPGTRLTVL.

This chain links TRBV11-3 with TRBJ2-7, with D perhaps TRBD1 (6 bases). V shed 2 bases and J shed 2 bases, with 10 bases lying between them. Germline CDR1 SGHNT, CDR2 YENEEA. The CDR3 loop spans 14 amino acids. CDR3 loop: CASSLMGAAYEQYF. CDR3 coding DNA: TGTGCCAGCAGCTTAATGGGGGCCGCCTACGAGCAGTACTTC. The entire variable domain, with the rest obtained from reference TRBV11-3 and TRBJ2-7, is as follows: EAGVVQSPRYKIIEKKQPVAFWCNPISGHNTLYWYLQNLGQGPELLIRYENEEAVDDSQLPKDRFSAERLKGVDSTLKIQPAELGDSAVYLCASSLMGAAYEQYFGPGTRLTVT.